A selection of T cell receptor beta chains follows, all from one sample in a study of blood T cells in healthy people across ages. TCRdb itself ran the 5' RACE reads through MiXCR, one entry per CDR3 protein. The sample has 900,000 to 950,000 distinct CDR3 sequences, almost 30% seen once. Separately, the same data were catalogued under a study of T cells of mothers and their children.

The sequencing input was blood. Receptors originate from a woman in her 40s in good health. CDR3s include the opening cysteine and the closing phenylalanine or tryptophan. A D gene is named only where the DNA matches it firmly. Expanded clones are given a class, and other clones once, few, many or no size at all.

D	size	V	J	CDR3	DNA
TRBD1	NA	TRBV29-1	TRBJ2-3	CSVLGYRGQDTQYF	TGCAGCGTCCTTGGTTACAGGGGGCAAGATACGCAGTATTTT
NA	NA	TRBV2	TRBJ1-6	CASSERGDRSPLHF	TGTGCCAGCAGTGAAAGGGGGGATCGTTCACCCCTCCACTTT
TRBD1	many	TRBV12-3/TRBV12-4	TRBJ2-3	CASRFRDRGRVDTQYF	TGTGCCAGCAGGTTCCGGGACAGGGGGCGCGTCGATACGCAGTATTTT
NA	many	TRBV6-5	TRBJ2-5	CASKAWAGEGQYF	TGTGCCAGCAAAGCGTGGGCAGGTGAAGGACAGTACTTC
TRBD1	NA	TRBV28	TRBJ2-1	CASSSQTGIAYNEQFF	TGTGCCAGCAGTTCTCAGACAGGGATTGCCTACAATGAGCAGTTCTTC
TRBD1	once	TRBV5-5	TRBJ1-5	CASSLTGGASNQPQHF	TGTGCCAGCAGCTTGACAGGGGGCGCGAGCAATCAGCCCCAGCATTTT
NA	few	TRBV6-6	TRBJ1-1	CASSYSGEAFF	TGTGCCAGCAGTTACTCAGGTGAAGCTTTCTTT
TRBD2	many	TRBV7-2	TRBJ2-7	CASSLGLRGALYEQYF	TGTGCCAGCAGCTTAGGGTTGCGGGGGGCCCTCTACGAGCAGTACTTC
NA	NA	TRBV29-1	TRBJ2-3	CSVATSGLTDTQYF	TGCAGCGTTGCCACCTCGGGACTCACAGATACGCAGTATTTT
NA	NA	TRBV28	TRBJ1-1	CASILGGSTEAFF	TGTGCCAGCATCCTAGGGGGTAGCACTGAAGCTTTCTTT
TRBD1	many	TRBV18	TRBJ2-3	CASSPRTGVPDTQYF	TGTGCCAGCTCACCCAGGACAGGGGTCCCAGATACGCAGTATTTT
NA	NA	TRBV20-1	TRBJ2-3	CSASVGDGGSDTQYF	TGCAGTGCTAGTGTCGGGGATGGGGGCTCAGATACGCAGTATTTT
NA	NA	TRBV12-3/TRBV12-4	TRBJ1-2	CASSSRTSNYGYTF	TGTGCCAGCAGTTCCCGGACGTCTAACTATGGCTACACCTTC
NA	NA	TRBV20-1	TRBJ2-3	CRARDSGYTQYF	TGCAGGGCTAGAGATTCTGGCTATACGCAGTATTTT
NA	many	TRBV7-2	TRBJ2-3	CASSPRTASTDTQYF	TGTGCCAGCAGCCCCCGGACGGCTAGCACAGATACGCAGTATTTT
TRBD1	few	TRBV4-3	TRBJ1-2	CASSQDINPLGQGYGYTF	TGCGCCAGCAGCCAAGATATTAACCCATTGGGACAGGGATATGGCTACACCTTC
NA	few	TRBV6-8	TRBJ2-2	CASGYRPSNTGELFF	TGTGCCAGCGGGTACAGGCCCTCGAACACCGGGGAGCTGTTTTTT
NA	NA	TRBV7-9	TRBJ2-5	CTSSFGGRETLYF	TGTACCAGCAGCTTTGGGGGCCGGGAGACCCTGTACTTC
NA	NA	TRBV5-1	TRBJ2-7	CAGSWGLGAYEQYF	TGCGCCGGCAGCTGGGGACTGGGAGCCTACGAGCAGTACTTC
NA	few	TRBV29-1	TRBJ2-7	CSVERMGRRYEQYF	TGCAGCGTTGAGAGGATGGGACGGAGATACGAGCAGTACTTC
NA	few	TRBV4-1	TRBJ2-2	CASSQGPRGPNTGELFF	TGCGCCAGCAGCCAAGGCCCTCGAGGGCCGAACACCGGGGAGCTGTTTTTT
NA	NA	TRBV2	TRBJ2-3	CARSTATLTDTQYF	TGTGCCAGATCAACGGCCACTCTCACAGATACGCAGTATTTT
NA	NA	TRBV2	TRBJ2-5	CASTRRPTLGETQYF	TGTGCCAGCACCAGGCGCCCAACCCTTGGAGAGACCCAGTACTTC
TRBD2	NA	TRBV2	TRBJ2-5	CASRKAGGRETQYF	TGTGCCAGCAGGAAAGCGGGGGGGCGTGAGACCCAGTACTTC
NA	NA	TRBV5-1	TRBJ2-5	CASSLSGVTGETQYF	TGCGCCAGCAGCTTGTCTGGGGTGACTGGAGAGACCCAGTACTTC
TRBD1	many	TRBV7-2	TRBJ1-4	CASSVQGAREKLFF	TGTGCCAGCAGCGTACAGGGGGCGCGCGAAAAACTGTTTTTT
NA	NA	TRBV6-1	TRBJ2-7	CACSVRFKQYF	TGTGCCTGCAGTGTAAGGTTTAAGCAGTACTTC
NA	NA	TRBV10-3	TRBJ2-1	CATGTWADNEQFF	TGTGCCACCGGGACCTGGGCGGACAATGAGCAGTTCTTC
NA	NA	TRBV4-1	TRBJ1-2	CASSLSWSSNYGYTF	TGCGCCAGCAGCCTCAGTTGGAGCAGCAACTATGGCTACACCTTC
TRBD1	NA	TRBV20-1	TRBJ2-3	CSAGGGQGLADTQYF	TGCAGTGCTGGGGGAGGACAGGGGTTAGCAGATACGCAGTATTTT
NA	NA	TRBV4-1	TRBJ1-1	CASSQEQWAEAFF	TGCGCCAGCAGCCAAGAACAGTGGGCCGAAGCTTTCTTT
TRBD1	few	TRBV7-2	TRBJ1-1	CASSPRGQGRGEAFF	TGTGCCAGCAGCCCCAGGGGGCAGGGGAGGGGTGAAGCTTTCTTT
TRBD1	NA	TRBV12-3/TRBV12-4	TRBJ1-1	CASSIGQGGEAFF	TGTGCCAGCAGTATTGGACAGGGGGGGGAAGCTTTCTTT
NA	NA	TRBV20-1	TRBJ2-7	CSARDHKGLGNEQYF	TGCAGTGCTAGAGATCATAAGGGGTTAGGCAATGAGCAGTACTTC
NA	many	TRBV28	TRBJ2-7	CASSLLGRYEQYF	TGTGCCAGCAGCTTGCTCGGTCGCTACGAGCAGTACTTC
NA	NA	TRBV7-2	TRBJ1-2	CASTTGSRVYGYTF	TGTGCCAGCACCACGGGGAGCAGGGTCTATGGCTACACCTTC
TRBD2	NA	TRBV20-1	TRBJ2-5	CSARTRAGRGETQYF	TGCAGCGCTAGAACACGAGCGGGGAGGGGAGAGACCCAGTACTTC
NA	many	TRBV12-3/TRBV12-4	TRBJ1-2	CASRSRTTTGSNYGYTF	TGTGCCAGCAGGAGTCGGACGACTACCGGGAGCAACTATGGCTACACCTTC
TRBD1	NA	TRBV28	TRBJ1-2	CASSRQGGRVVGYTF	TGTGCCAGCAGCAGGCAAGGGGGCCGGGTCGTGGGCTACACCTTC
TRBD1	few	TRBV9	TRBJ1-2	CASSPYTQRQGHYGYTF	TGTGCCAGCAGCCCATATACCCAGCGACAGGGGCACTATGGCTACACCTTC
TRBD1	many	TRBV4-2	TRBJ2-7	CASSRMGTGVGEQYF	TGTGCCAGCAGCCGAATGGGGACAGGGGTTGGCGAGCAGTACTTC
NA	once	TRBV5-1	TRBJ2-7	CASSFDRENPVYEQYF	TGCGCCAGCAGCTTCGACCGGGAAAACCCCGTCTACGAGCAGTACTTC
NA	few	TRBV5-1	TRBJ1-1	CASGRPEKNTEAFF	TGCGCCAGCGGTAGGCCAGAAAAGAACACTGAAGCTTTCTTT
TRBD1	few	TRBV7-3	TRBJ1-1	CASSTRQGGVAFF	TGTGCCAGCAGCACCCGACAGGGCGGGGTTGCTTTCTTT
TRBD1	many	TRBV5-1	TRBJ2-1	CASSRGTGDNEQFF	TGCGCCAGCAGCAGAGGGACAGGGGACAATGAGCAGTTCTTC
NA	NA	TRBV7-2	TRBJ2-7	CASSLARSTYEQYF	TGTGCCAGCAGCTTAGCGAGGTCAACCTACGAGCAGTACTTC
TRBD1	NA	TRBV7-9	TRBJ1-4	CASSPRQGVQKLFF	TGTGCCAGCAGCCCTCGACAGGGGGTGCAAAAACTGTTTTTT
NA	many	TRBV20-1	TRBJ1-2	CSASVTLAYGYTF	TGCAGTGCTAGCGTTACGCTAGCCTATGGCTACACCTTC